This T cell receptor (beta chain) was sequenced for a study of molecular identifiers for immune sequencing clone quantification. Naive CD8 libraries were made from roughly 20,000 to 1,000,000 sorted cells, and they used 10%, 30% or 50% RNA. When naive CD8 T cells were sorted, they were gated as CD8+CD4-CCR7+CD45RA+. The CDR3 has 14 residues. V lost 0 bases to trimming and J lost 2 bases; unmatched junction nucleotides: 2. Germline V gene data show CDR1 as DFQATT and CDR2 as SNEGSKA (reference sequence). Methods described previously were used for bulk TCR libraries, and listed TCR primers were applied. TCRdb independently ran MiXCR on the PCR reads; one entry per CDR3 protein. The sample records nearly 650,000 distinct CDR3 sequences, 25% being singletons. In this sample, this clonotype turned up once. The antigen is unknown. Study-wide results and limits: Naive cells had under 1% of molecules in clones above 20 RNA copies, effectors over 97%.

The origin of this receptor is a human donor in good health. Some libraries in this study had Jurkat cell RNA spiked in. The specimen was naive CD8+ T cells from blood, with Jurkat cell RNA spiked in. Specified subset: FACS-sorted CD8+CD4-CCR7+CD45RA+ naive T cells. The chain has TRBV20-1 and TRBJ2-7; 9 positions agree with TRBD2. CDR3 sequence (DNA): TGCAGTGCTAGAGAGCGGGAGGGCCCCTACGAGCAGTACTTC. This translates into CSAREREGPYEQYF.